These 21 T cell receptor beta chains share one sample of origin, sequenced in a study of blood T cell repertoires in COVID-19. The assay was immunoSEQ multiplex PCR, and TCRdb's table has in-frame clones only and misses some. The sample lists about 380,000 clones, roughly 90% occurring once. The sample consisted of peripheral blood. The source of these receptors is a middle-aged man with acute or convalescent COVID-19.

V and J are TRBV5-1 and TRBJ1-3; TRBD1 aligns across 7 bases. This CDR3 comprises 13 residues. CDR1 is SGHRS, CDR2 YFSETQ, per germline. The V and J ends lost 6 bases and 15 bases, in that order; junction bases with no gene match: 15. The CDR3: CASTNLDRAKKYF. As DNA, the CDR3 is TGCGCCAGCACCAACCTTGACAGGGCCAAAAAATATTTT.

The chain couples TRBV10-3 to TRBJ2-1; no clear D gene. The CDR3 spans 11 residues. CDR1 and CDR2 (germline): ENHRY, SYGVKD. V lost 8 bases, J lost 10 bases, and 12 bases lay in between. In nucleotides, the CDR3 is TGTGCCATCTCGGCTACACAGGAGCAGTTCTTC. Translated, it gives CAISATQEQFF.

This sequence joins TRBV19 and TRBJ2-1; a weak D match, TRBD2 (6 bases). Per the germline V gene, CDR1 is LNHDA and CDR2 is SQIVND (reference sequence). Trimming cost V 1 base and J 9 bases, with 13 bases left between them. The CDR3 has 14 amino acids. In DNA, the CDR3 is TGTGCCAGTAGTATAGGCCAGGGTAGCGGTGAGCAGTTCTTC. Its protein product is CASSIGQGSGEQFF.

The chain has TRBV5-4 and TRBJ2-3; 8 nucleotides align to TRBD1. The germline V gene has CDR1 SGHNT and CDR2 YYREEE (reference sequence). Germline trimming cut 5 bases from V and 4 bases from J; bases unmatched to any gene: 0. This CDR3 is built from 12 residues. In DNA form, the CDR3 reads TGTGCCAGCAGACAGGGGGCAGATACGCAGTATTTT. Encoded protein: CASRQGADTQYF.

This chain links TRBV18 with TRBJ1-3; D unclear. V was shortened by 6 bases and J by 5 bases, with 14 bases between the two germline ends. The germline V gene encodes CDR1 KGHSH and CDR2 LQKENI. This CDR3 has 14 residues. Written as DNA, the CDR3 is TGTGCCAGCTCCCAAAGGGAGGGTAGAAACACCATATATTTT. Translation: CASSQREGRNTIYF.

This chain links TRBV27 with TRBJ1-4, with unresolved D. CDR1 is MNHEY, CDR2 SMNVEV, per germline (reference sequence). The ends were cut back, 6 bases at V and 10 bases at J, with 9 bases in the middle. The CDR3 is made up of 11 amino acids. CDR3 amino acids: CASSSGGKLFF. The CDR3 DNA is TGTGCCAGCAGCAGCGGTGGAAAACTGTTTTTT.

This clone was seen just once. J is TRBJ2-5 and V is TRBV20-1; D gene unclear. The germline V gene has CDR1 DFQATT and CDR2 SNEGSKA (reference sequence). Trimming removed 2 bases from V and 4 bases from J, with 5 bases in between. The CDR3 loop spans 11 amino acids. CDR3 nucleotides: TGCAGTGCTAGACAGTTAGAGACCCAGTACTTC. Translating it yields CSARQLETQYF.

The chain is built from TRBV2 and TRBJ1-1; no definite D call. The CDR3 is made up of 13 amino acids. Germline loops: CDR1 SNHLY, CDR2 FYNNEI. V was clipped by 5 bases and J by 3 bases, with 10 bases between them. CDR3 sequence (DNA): TGTGCCAGCAGTTCTGAACTGTACACTGAAGCTTTCTTT. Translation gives CASSSELYTEAFF.

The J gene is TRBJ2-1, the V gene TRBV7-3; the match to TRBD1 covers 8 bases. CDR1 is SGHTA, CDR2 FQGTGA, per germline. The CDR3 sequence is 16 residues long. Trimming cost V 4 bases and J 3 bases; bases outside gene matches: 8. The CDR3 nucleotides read TGTGCCAGCAGCTCACTGCAGGGGGCCCACTACAATGAGCAGTTCTTC. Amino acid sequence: CASSSLQGAHYNEQFF. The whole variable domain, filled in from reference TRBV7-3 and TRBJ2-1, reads GAGVSQTPSNKVTEKGKYVELRCDPISGHTALYWYRQSLGQGPEFLIYFQGTGAADDSGLPNDRFFAVRPEGSVSTLKIQRTERGDSAVYLCASSSLQGAHYNEQFFGPGTRLTVL.

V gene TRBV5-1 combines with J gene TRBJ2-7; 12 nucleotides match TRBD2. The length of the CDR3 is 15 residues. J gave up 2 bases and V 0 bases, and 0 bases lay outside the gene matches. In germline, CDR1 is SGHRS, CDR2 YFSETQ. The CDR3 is CASSLGTSGAYEQYF. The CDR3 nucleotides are TGCGCCAGCAGCTTGGGGACTAGCGGGGCCTACGAGCAGTACTTC.

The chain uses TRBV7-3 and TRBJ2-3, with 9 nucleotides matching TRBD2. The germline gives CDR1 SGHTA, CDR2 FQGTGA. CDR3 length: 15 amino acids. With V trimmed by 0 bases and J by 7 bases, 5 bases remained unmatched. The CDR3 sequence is CASSLTLAGFNTQYF. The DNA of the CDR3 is TGTGCCAGCAGCTTAACTCTAGCGGGATTCAATACGCAGTATTTT.

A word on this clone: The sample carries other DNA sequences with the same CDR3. CDR3 coding DNA: TGCGCCAGCAGCTTGATGGGGGCAGGGGAGACCCAGTACTTC. Protein sequence: CASSLMGAGETQYF. This chain links TRBV5-1 with TRBJ2-5, with a possible D match to TRBD1 (6 bases). There are 14 residues in the CDR3. V was trimmed by 1 base and J by 5 bases, leaving 12 bases between them. The germline V gene has CDR1 SGHRS and CDR2 YFSETQ.

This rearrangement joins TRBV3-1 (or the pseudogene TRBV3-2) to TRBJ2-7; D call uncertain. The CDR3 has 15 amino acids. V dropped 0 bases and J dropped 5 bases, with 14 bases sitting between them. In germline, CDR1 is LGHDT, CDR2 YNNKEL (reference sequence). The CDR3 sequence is CASSQDHRPQHEQYF. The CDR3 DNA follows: TGTGCCAGCAGCCAAGATCACAGACCTCAGCACGAGCAGTACTTC.

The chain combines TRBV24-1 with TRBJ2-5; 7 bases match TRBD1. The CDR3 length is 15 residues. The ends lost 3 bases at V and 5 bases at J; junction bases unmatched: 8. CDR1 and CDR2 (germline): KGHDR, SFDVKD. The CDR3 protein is CATSDASDRFETQYF. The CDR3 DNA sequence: TGTGCCACCAGTGATGCCTCGGACAGGTTTGAGACCCAGTACTTC.

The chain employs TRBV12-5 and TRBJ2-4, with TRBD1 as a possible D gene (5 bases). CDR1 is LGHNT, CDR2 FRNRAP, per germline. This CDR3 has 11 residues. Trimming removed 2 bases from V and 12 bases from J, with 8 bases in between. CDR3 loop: CASGLRTTQYF. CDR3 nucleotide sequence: TGTGCTAGTGGTTTGCGGACAACTCAGTACTTC. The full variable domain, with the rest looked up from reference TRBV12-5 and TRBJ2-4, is DARVTQTPRHKVTEMGQEVTMRCQPILGHNTVFWYRQTMMQGLELLAYFRNRAPLDDSGMPKDRFSAEMPDATLATLKIQPSEPRDSAVYFCASGLRTTQYFGAGTRLSVL.

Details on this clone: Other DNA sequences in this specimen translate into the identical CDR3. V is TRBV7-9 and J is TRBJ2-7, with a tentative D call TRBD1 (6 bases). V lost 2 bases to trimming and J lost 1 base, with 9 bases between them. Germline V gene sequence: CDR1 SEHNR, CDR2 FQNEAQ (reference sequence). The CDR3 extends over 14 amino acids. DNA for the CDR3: TGTGCCAGCAGCTTATTGCAGGGGTCCTACGAGCAGTACTTC. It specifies CASSLLQGSYEQYF.

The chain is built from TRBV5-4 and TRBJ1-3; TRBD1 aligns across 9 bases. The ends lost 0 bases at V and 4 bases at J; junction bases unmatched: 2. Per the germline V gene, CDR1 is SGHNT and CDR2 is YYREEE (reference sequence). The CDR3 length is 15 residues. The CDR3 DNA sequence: TGTGCCAGCAGCTTGGACAGGGGGCGGGGAAACACCATATATTTT. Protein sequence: CASSLDRGRGNTIYF. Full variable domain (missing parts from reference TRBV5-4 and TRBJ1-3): ETGVTQSPTHLIKTRGQQVTLRCSSQSGHNTVSWYQQALGQGPQFIFQYYREEENGRGNFPPRFSGLQFPNYSSELNVNALELDDSALYLCASSLDRGRGNTIYFGEGSWLTVV.

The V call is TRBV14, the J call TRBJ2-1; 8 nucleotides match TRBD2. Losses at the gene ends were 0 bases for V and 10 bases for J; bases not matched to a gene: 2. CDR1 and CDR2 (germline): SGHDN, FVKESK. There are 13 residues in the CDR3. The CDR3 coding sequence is TGTGCCAGCAGCCAAGAAGGACTAGCCGAGCAGTTCTTC. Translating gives CASSQEGLAEQFF.

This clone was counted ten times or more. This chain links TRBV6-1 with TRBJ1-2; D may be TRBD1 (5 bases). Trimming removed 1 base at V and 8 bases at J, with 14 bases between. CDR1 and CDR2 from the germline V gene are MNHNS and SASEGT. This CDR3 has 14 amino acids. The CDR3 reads CASSEVGRAEGYTF. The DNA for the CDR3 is TGTGCCAGCAGTGAAGTAGGCAGGGCGGAAGGCTACACCTTC.

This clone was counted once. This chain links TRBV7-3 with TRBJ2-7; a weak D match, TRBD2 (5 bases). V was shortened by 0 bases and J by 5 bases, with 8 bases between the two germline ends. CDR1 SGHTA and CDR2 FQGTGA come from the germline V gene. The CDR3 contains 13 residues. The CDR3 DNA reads TGTGCCAGCAGCTTAACAAGGAGGAACGAGCAGTACTTC. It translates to CASSLTRRNEQYF.

For the CDR3, the DNA is TGTGCCAGCAGTTACTCGTTCCCTCTTTCCAATGAGCAGTTCTTC. It encodes CASSYSFPLSNEQFF. The chain combines TRBV6-5 with TRBJ2-1; no clear D. CDR3 size: 15 residues. Trimming removed 0 bases at V and 6 bases at J, with 12 bases between. The germline gives CDR1 MNHEY, CDR2 SVGAGI.